This T cell receptor (beta chain) derives from a study of Graves' ophthalmopathy and Graves' hyperthyroidism. Broader study findings: Blood shared most expanded thyroid clonotypes above 0.001 frequency.

This clonotype occurred many times. What it recognizes is unknown. The TCR beta CDR3 regions underwent amplification from RNA transcripts. Investigators did first-round RT-PCR with HTBI primers, then second-round multiplex PCR. TCRdb called the multiplex PCR reads again in MiXCR, with one record for every CDR3 protein. The sample consists of over a million distinct CDR3 sequences, less than 45% of them appearing once. Each hyperthyroidism patient was newly diagnosed, with under 2 months' duration, and aged 18 to 65. Ineligible for inclusion were patients with other autoimmune diseases, uncontrolled infections, pregnancy or lactation. Orbital computed tomography, together with clinical symptoms, serum thyroxine, TRAb and thyroid ultrasound, was used for diagnosis. Sequenced: peripheral blood or thyroid tissue (not recorded which). This sequence was found in an adult man with Graves' hyperthyroidism.

In nucleotides, the CDR3 is TGCAGCGTTCTACGGACAGCTTCAACTAATGAAAAACTGTTTTTT. This gives the protein CSVLRTASTNEKLFF. This chain connects TRBV29-1 to TRBJ1-4, with D tentatively TRBD1 (6 bases). The CDR3 runs to 15 residues. Germline V gene lookup returns CDR1 SQVTM and CDR2 ANQGSEA. The V gene lost 5 bases and the J gene lost 0 bases, with 13 bases spanning the gap.